This T cell receptor beta chain stems from a study of blood T cell repertoires in COVID-19 (dated by TCRdb to 2018 to 2020). About the investigation overall: Samples covering the acute and convalescent phases of COVID-19 were provided by collaborators in the United States, Italy and Spain. The material from the prospective study consisted of cDNA or gDNA derived from T cells, B-cell-depleted T cells, or PBMCs. Subjects who had been exposed to COVID-19, were actively infected with it, or had recovered from it provided the deeply sampled blood TCRbeta repertoires that made up the dataset. The repertoires were released in a freely available public database meant as a resource for research on the immune response to SARS-CoV-2. The samples were drawn from the first 160 participants of the ongoing ImmuneRACE study and from about 1,200 subjects provided by 6 global collaborators. Sample metadata almost always included a de-identified subject ID, COVID-19 status, age in years and sex. Where available, HLA class I and class II types were taken from metadata supplied by the sample provider and were not determined by assay-based typing. The paper's findings and limits, for the study overall: How much clinical and demographic metadata was included differed by source and by participant, and the metadata was provided uncurated.

For this clone: It lacks a known antigen. Base qualities were left out, and no much larger clone turns up one base away.

In the prospective study, participants were roughly 18 to 95 years old, resided in 25 or so geographic areas of the United States, and were enrolled through a virtual design. In the prospective study, cohorts were assigned on the basis of participant-reported clinical history obtained from a screening survey and a study questionnaire. In the prospective study, mobile phlebotomists collected whole blood, serum and a nasopharyngeal or oropharyngeal swab from each participant. Prospective study participants could optionally give additional blood draws and questionnaires over a roughly 2-month period. Before DNA extraction, prospective study blood samples were shipped either frozen or at room temperature. TCRbeta CDR3 regions were amplified from genomic DNA using the immunoSEQ Assay, a bias-controlled multiplex PCR. The authors' analysis ran thus. Nucleated cell counts per sample were estimated from amplification of reference gene primers within the assay. To quantify the absolute abundance of each unique TCRbeta CDR3 rearrangement, sequence reads were collapsed and filtered. Productive Simpson clonality was computed per sample as the square root of Simpson's diversity index over productive rearrangements. TCRdb obtained this table from immuneACCESS and retained in-frame rearrangements with V and J assigned. These tables miss some clones; where compared with another copy, unresolved V genes account for less than half of the shortfall, and the remainder is unexplained. The D gene and trimming were derived from the DNA, and the V and J assignments and clone size from that table. This sample is represented by 150,000 to 200,000 clones; roughly 90% of them were singletons. The ten largest account for 0.95% to 1.5% of the sample.

Looking up the germline V gene (reference sequence) yields CDR1 SSHAT and CDR2 FNYEAQ. V is clipped by 5 bases and J by 2 bases, and the sequence between their germline boundaries is 12 bases long. Its CDR3 holds 14 amino acids, cysteine through phenylalanine. The kept DNA is CDR3 alone, 42 bases in frame from the first base. The sample was PBMCs or T cells enriched from blood (not recorded which). This clonotype was obtained from a human donor with acute COVID-19. The donor label of this sample is uncertain. The sequence joins TRBV7-7 to TRBJ1-2; no D segment can be confidently identified. The CDR3 region reads CASSPPSQNYGYTF. The DNA sequence is as follows: TGTGCCAGCAGCCCGCCGTCTCAGAACTATGGCTACACCTTC.